Only a few counts were recorded for the clone carrying this T cell receptor beta chain. A second PCR, run for roughly 6 to 11 cycles, used a sample-barcoded 5' primer plus a J-beta primer mix. TCRdb called the 5' RACE reads again in MiXCR, with one record for every CDR3 protein. The repertoire has some 1.7 million distinct CDR3 sequences, 28% of them found once; the top ten carry 7.7%. These data come from a study of blood T cells in healthy people across ages. Each donor supplied roughly 9 milliliters of peripheral blood. The sequenced material came from blood. The receptor comes from a woman aged 25 to 45 in good health.

CDR3 in amino acids: CSARATGTVAVRNYGYTF. CDR3 DNA: TGCAGTGCTAGAGCCACCGGGACAGTTGCCGTCCGTAACTATGGCTACACCTTC. The chain carries TRBV20-1 and TRBJ1-2; 7 bases align to TRBD1. The CDR3 consists of 18 residues. Germline V gene data show CDR1 as DFQATT and CDR2 as SNEGSKA (reference sequence). V was pared by 1 base and J by 1 base, with 15 bases of the junction left unmatched.